Given below is one T cell receptor (beta chain) in context. This clonotype was seen many times. Its specific antigen is unknown. Base quality data are lacking; no much larger clone is found one base away. This beta chain slipped into a library made for alpha chains as a stray read, so its size is not meaningful. This specimen's time point label, interpreted: sample taken at primary tumor resection. Whole RNA extracted from tumor and nontumor lung tissue, or from cryopreserved PBMC samples, was used for TCR sequencing without cell sorting. The donors were some 70 patients from the lung TRACERx cohort who had early-stage, untreated non-small cell lung cancer. A patient was chosen for TCR sequencing only when enough RNA was available from at least two tumor regions. To prepare the library, 5' RACE was applied. Sequencing was carried out with a NextSeq 500. The TCR library protocol attached a unique molecular identifier to each TCR cDNA molecule to allow correction of PCR and sequencing errors. Processing in the source paper ran as follows. TCR identification, UMI-based error correction and CDR3 extraction were all carried out with Decombinator tools. TCRs above a frequency of 2 per 1,000, corresponding to the top 1% of the tumor frequency distribution, were defined as expanded. Renyi diversity was computed with the R vegan package after each repertoire had been subsampled 100 times to 5,000 TCRs. To build CDR3 similarity networks, amino acid triplet string-kernel similarity was used, and CDR3s were connected when their pairwise similarity was above 0.82. TCRdb reworked the public reads: Q25 trimming with fastp, MiXCR clone assembly, productive beta chains retained. Each CDR3 protein gets just one entry, which takes the most common genes and DNA from the rows behind it. The V and J calls, along with clone size, are taken from TCRdb and not from the paper's own processing. In this sample the table shows roughly 13,000 distinct CDR3 sequences, around 4% of which occur a single time. Less than 50% of the sample is held by the ten biggest clonotypes.

The data belong to a study of spatial heterogeneity in lung cancer (dated by TCRdb to the late 2010s). Describing the broader study: Beta-chain transcripts were consistently detected in greater numbers than alpha-chain transcripts, which likely reflected higher beta-chain transcript abundance. In non-small cell lung cancer, the study made a quantitative comparison of TCR alpha and beta repertoires among multiple tumor regions, matched nontumor lung and blood. At surgery, both alpha and beta chains were TCR-sequenced in under 250 tumor regions, 64 matched nontumor lung samples and a few dozen PBMC samples. In the raw uncorrected reads, each unique combination of TCR and UMI appeared more than ten times on average. Nonsynonymous mutation counts, determined by whole-exome sequencing of tumor tissue, were related to features of the TCR repertoire. General study outcomes and caveats: Ubiquitous expanded tumor TCRs were found in blood more often at tumor resection than at routine follow-up. Confirming at a functional level the hypothesis that regional TCRs recognize regional mutations was considered to require additional single-cell paired TCR alpha and beta sequencing.

The receptor's source is a male donor with early-stage non-small cell lung cancer. The sample in question was PBMCs, obtained at surgery.

The CDR3 in this case is CSVPTSLGETQYF. The DNA is TGCAGTGTCCCGACTAGCCTCGGGGAGACCCAGTACTTC. The V and J genes are TRBV20-1 and TRBJ2-5; 7 bases in between match TRBD2. Taken from the germline V gene (reference sequence), the CDR1 and CDR2 loops are DFQATT and SNEGSKA. Here V drops 7 bases and J drops 5 bases, and the junction holds 10 bases not matched to any gene. The CDR3 numbers 13 residues from cysteine through phenylalanine. The sequence is cut down to CDR3 DNA, 39 bases in frame from base 1.